A single sample is the source of the 8 T cell receptor beta chains below, sequenced in a study of T-cell reconstitution after alpha-beta-depleted transplantation in children. Preparation of the TCRbeta library used unique molecular identifiers. TCRdb re-analysed the PCR reads in MiXCR, keeping a single row per CDR3 protein. Of about 610,000 distinct CDR3 sequences in the sample, about 10% are singletons; the top ten hold less than 5%. The starting material was PBMCs from the stem cell graft donor, obtained from the stem cell graft. These receptors originate from a human donor who donated a stem cell graft to a child with acute myeloid leukemia.

In its sample, this clonotype was seen many times. The V call is TRBV4-3, the J call TRBJ2-1; maybe TRBD2 (5 bases). CDR3 length: 16 amino acids. Germline CDR1 is LGHNA and CDR2 is YSLEER. V shed 0 bases and J shed 7 bases, with 16 bases lying between them. The CDR3 spells CASSQDEIARANEQFF. The CDR3 DNA follows: TGCGCCAGCAGCCAAGATGAAATAGCGCGGGCGAATGAGCAGTTCTTC.

In its sample, this clonotype was seen many times. The V call is TRBV29-1, the J call TRBJ2-7, with TRBD2 matching 7 bases. The V segment lost 1 base and the J segment 0 bases; nucleotides outside the gene matches: 3. The CDR3 spans 14 residues. From germline, CDR1 is SQVTM and CDR2 ANQGSEA. CDR3 nucleotides: TGCAGCGTTGAAGGGGTAGCGGGCTCCTACGAGCAGTACTTC. It specifies CSVEGVAGSYEQYF.

This chain uses TRBV4-3 with TRBJ2-1, with 9 bases fitting TRBD2. There are 18 residues in the CDR3. V was pared by 0 bases and J by 2 bases, with 8 bases of the junction left unmatched. Looked up from germline, CDR1 is LGHNA and CDR2 is YSLEER. The CDR3 loop reads CASSQEVAGVPPYNEQFF. The CDR3 nucleotides are TGCGCCAGCAGCCAAGAGGTAGCGGGAGTCCCCCCCTACAATGAGCAGTTCTTC.

In this sample, this clonotype turned up a few times. The V and J genes are TRBV12-3 or TRBV12-4 and TRBJ2-1; 10 bases agree with TRBD2. Losses at the gene ends were 2 bases for V and 4 bases for J; bases not matched to a gene: 8. CDR3 size: 17 residues. DNA for the CDR3: TGTGCCAGCAGTTTAACAGGACGGACTAGCGGTTACAATGAGCAGTTCTTC. Amino acids: CASSLTGRTSGYNEQFF.

The rearrangement joins TRBV7-2 to TRBJ2-3, with D possibly TRBD2 on 6 matching bases. V was cut by 5 bases and J by 2 bases, with 17 bases left in between. The CDR3 contains 16 residues. In germline, CDR1 is SGHTA, CDR2 FQGNSA. CDR3 sequence (DNA): TGTGCCAGCAGCCCCTATCTGCGGGATTTCACAGATACGCAGTATTTT. Residues: CASSPYLRDFTDTQYF.

The chain couples TRBV6-1 to TRBJ2-7; 7 bases are shared with TRBD2. There are 15 residues in the CDR3. Germline trimming cut 10 bases from V and 2 bases from J; bases unmatched to any gene: 14. The germline gives CDR1 MNHNS, CDR2 SASEGT. The CDR3 here is CATMPSGNKAYEQYF. The DNA of the CDR3 is TGTGCCACCATGCCCAGCGGGAATAAAGCCTACGAGCAGTACTTC.

The chain is built from TRBV12-3 or TRBV12-4 and TRBJ2-7, with unresolved D. The CDR3 is made up of 15 amino acids. V lost 1 base and J lost 2, with 12 bases in between. The CDR3 region is CASSLGASPPYEQYF. CDR3 nucleotide sequence: TGTGCCAGCAGTTTAGGCGCGTCACCCCCCTACGAGCAGTACTTC.

This clonotype came up many times. The gene calls are TRBV12-3 or TRBV12-4 and TRBJ2-6; D is ambiguous. Trimming removed 2 bases from V and 4 bases from J, with 3 bases in between. CDR3 length: 13 amino acids. CDR3 nucleotides: TGTGCCAGCAGTTTATTGGGGGCCAACGTCCTGACTTTC. Translation gives CASSLLGANVLTF.